This T cell receptor beta chain was sequenced during a study of CD8 T cells in ankylosing spondylitis. V lost 3 bases, J lost 3 bases, and 12 bases lay in between. The CDR3 runs 15 residues. Germline V gives CDR1 SGHTA, CDR2 FQGNSA. This clonotype was recorded at least ten times. Its antigen is unknown. Each CDR3 protein gets one entry after TCRdb re-called the 5' RACE reads with MiXCR. The sample has around 490,000 distinct CDR3 sequences, over 4% seen once. Regarding the study as a whole: The study looked at matched synovial fluid samples from ankylosing spondylitis patients. Disease-linked clones were reported to be significantly enriched there. It appeared that ankylosing spondylitis blood was characterized by a TCR beta motif of about eight highly homologous variants. CD8+ disease-linked clones were present at relatively low frequencies in blood.

Sequencing was performed on blood, either unsorted or a sorted T cell fraction (not recorded which). The receptor was isolated from a male donor with ankylosing spondylitis. The gene calls are TRBV7-2 and TRBJ1-5, with a weak D call TRBD1 (6 bases). In DNA, the CDR3 is TGTGCCAGCAGCTTGGACAGTGGAAACAATCAGCCCCAGCATTTT. This codes for CASSLDSGNNQPQHF. The whole variable domain, filled in from reference TRBV7-2 and TRBJ1-5, reads GAGVSQSPSNKVTEKGKDVELRCDPISGHTALYWYRQSLGQGLEFLIYFQGNSAPDKSGLPSDRFSAERTGGSVSTLTIQRTQQEDSAVYLCASSLDSGNNQPQHFGDGTRLSIL.